The 17 T cell receptor beta chains reported below all come from one sample, sequenced in a study of OX40 agonist ivuxolimab in advanced cancers. The library was prepared using the immunoSEQ multiplex PCR assay. The table comes from immuneACCESS by way of TCRdb, which keeps in-frame sequences with V and J called. Part of the clones is missing from these tables; in studies checked, under half for an unresolved V gene and the rest for unknown reasons. The sample profile shows tens of thousands of clones; approximately 91% of them were found once. The top ten constitute around 3.5% of the sample. The starting material was CD4+ or CD8+ T cells sorted from blood, obtained in a trial of the OX40 agonist ivuxolimab. These receptors came from an adult with an advanced solid tumor such as melanoma, head and neck, liver or kidney cancer.

The chain combines TRBV5-1 with TRBJ2-7, with unresolved D. Trimming removed 0 bases at V and 6 bases at J, with 4 bases between. CDR3 size: 11 residues. Germline CDR1 reads SGHRS; CDR2 reads YFSETQ. The CDR3 coding sequence is TGCGCCAGCAGCTTGGAGTCCGAGCAGTACTTC. The encoded protein is CASSLESEQYF. Supplemented by reference TRBV5-1 and TRBJ2-7, the full variable domain reads KAGVTQTPRYLIKTRGQQVTLSCSPISGHRSVSWYQQTPGQGLQFLFEYFSETQRNKGNFPGRFSGRQFSNSRSEMNVSTLELGDSALYLCASSLESEQYFGPGTRLTVT.

The genes are TRBV2 and TRBJ2-7; maybe TRBD2 (6 bases). The CDR3 contains 14 residues. V was trimmed by 5 bases and J by 0 bases, leaving 11 bases between them. Per germline, CDR1 SNHLY and CDR2 FYNNEI. The CDR3 here is CASSLSGSSYEQYF. CDR3 DNA: TGTGCCAGCAGTCTTAGCGGTAGCTCCTACGAGCAGTACTTC. Complete variable domain (other parts from reference TRBV2 and TRBJ2-7): EPEVTQTPSHQVTQMGQEVILRCVPISNHLYFYWYRQILGQKVEFLVSFYNNEISEKSEIFDDQFSVERPDGSNFTLKIRSTKLEDSAMYFCASSLSGSSYEQYFGPGTRLTVT.

The genes are TRBV19 and TRBJ1-3; 7 nucleotides agree with TRBD1. The junction had 9 bases not matched to a gene; V was cut back by 3 bases and J by 4 bases. Germline CDR1 is LNHDA and CDR2 is SQIVND (reference sequence). The CDR3 totals 16 residues. The CDR3 nucleotides are TGTGCCAGTAGTATCGAACCACAGGGGTCCGGAAACACCATATATTTT. As protein: CASSIEPQGSGNTIYF. Combining the CDR3 with reference TRBV19 and TRBJ1-3 gives the whole variable domain DGGITQSPKYLFRKEGQNVTLSCEQNLNHDAMYWYRQDPGQGLRLIYYSQIVNDFQKGDIAEGYSVSREKKESFPLTVTSAQKNPTAFYLCASSIEPQGSGNTIYFGEGSWLTVV.

The CDR3 coding sequence is TGCGCCAGCATGAAGGAGATGGTGACCGGGGAGCTGTTTTTT. Residues: CASMKEMVTGELFF. V usage is TRBV5-1 and J usage is TRBJ2-2; D ambiguous. CDR3 length equals 14 residues. V was trimmed by 6 bases and J by 5 bases, leaving 14 bases between them. Germline V lookup: CDR1 SGHRS, CDR2 YFSETQ.

The V gene is TRBV28, the J gene TRBJ2-7, with TRBD1 matching over 11 bases. Germline CDR1 MDHEN, CDR2 SYDVKM. This CDR3 has 14 residues. V dropped 9 bases and J dropped 3; count of bases not matched to a gene: 7. The CDR3: CASTGTGGNYEQYF. In nucleotides, the CDR3 is TGTGCCAGTACAGGGACAGGGGGAAACTACGAGCAGTACTTC. Full variable domain (remainder filled in from reference TRBV28 and TRBJ2-7): DVKVTQSSRYLVKRTGEKVFLECVQDMDHENMFWYRQDPGLGLRLIYFSYDVKMKEKGDIPEGYSVSREKKERFSLILESASTNQTSMYLCASTGTGGNYEQYFGPGTRLTVT.

J is TRBJ2-3 and V is TRBV9; 12 positions agree with TRBD2. This CDR3 spans 15 amino acids. After removal of 0 bases from V and 7 bases from J, the junction contained 3 bases not matched to a gene. CDR1 is SGDLS and CDR2 is YYNGEE in the germline V gene. This CDR3 is CASSVELAGGNTQYF. CDR3 in DNA: TGTGCCAGCAGCGTAGAACTAGCGGGGGGAAATACGCAGTATTTT.

This clone was detected a few times. The gene calls are TRBV10-3 and TRBJ2-7, with 7 bases identical to TRBD2. Germline V gene lookup returns CDR1 ENHRY and CDR2 SYGVKD. The CDR3 totals 13 residues. J gave up 7 bases and V 0 bases, and 3 bases lay outside the gene matches. Written as DNA, the CDR3 is TGTGCCATCAGTGAGTCGGGGGGGTTGGAGCAGTACTTC. Translating gives CAISESGGLEQYF.

This clone was seen once. The V gene is TRBV25-1, the J gene TRBJ1-6; 10 bases are shared with TRBD1. The CDR3 sequence is 15 residues long. Per germline, CDR1 MGHDK and CDR2 SYGVNS. The trim removed 3 bases at V and 12 bases at J, leaving 8 bases unmatched. The CDR3 sequence is CASSDPGTGVRPLHF. As DNA, the CDR3 is TGTGCCAGCAGTGATCCCGGGACAGGGGTTAGACCCCTCCACTTT.

The chain carries TRBV7-3 and TRBJ1-1, with unresolved D. The CDR3 is made up of 14 amino acids. V gave up 1 base and J gave up 5 bases, with 11 bases separating them. CDR1 is SGHTA and CDR2 is FQGTGA in the germline V gene. The CDR3 sequence: CASSLNGGLTEAFF. Written as DNA, the CDR3 is TGTGCCAGCAGCTTAAACGGAGGCCTAACTGAAGCTTTCTTT.

A few counts support this clone. CDR3 protein: CASSLEARPFYEQYF. CDR3 nucleotides: TGTGCCAGCAGCTTAGAGGCGAGGCCTTTCTACGAGCAGTACTTC. The rearrangement uses TRBV7-8 and TRBJ2-7; the D is unclear. Deletions cut 1 base from V and 3 bases from J, with 13 bases between. The CDR3 sequence is 15 residues long. CDR1 and CDR2 (germline): SGHVS, FQNEAQ. Together with reference TRBV7-8 and TRBJ2-7, the CDR3 gives the full variable domain: GAGVSQSPRYKVAKRGQDVALRCDPISGHVSLFWYQQALGQGPEFLTYFQNEAQLDKSGLPSDRFFAERPEGSVSTLKIQRTQQEDSAVYLCASSLEARPFYEQYFGPGTRLTVT.

The CDR3 loop reads CASSLVLGNTEAFF. As DNA, the CDR3 is TGCGCCAGCAGCCTTGTTTTGGGGAACACTGAAGCTTTCTTT. The genes are TRBV5-1 and TRBJ1-1; D not resolved. Germline V lookup: CDR1 SGHRS, CDR2 YFSETQ. CDR3 length: 14 amino acids. The V and J ends lost 4 bases and 1 base respectively, with 11 bases between them.

This clone was recorded only once. The chain uses TRBV5-1 and TRBJ2-5; D possibly corresponds to TRBD2 (5 bases). Per the germline V gene, CDR1 is SGHRS and CDR2 is YFSETQ. CDR3 length: 15 amino acids. With 4 bases removed from V and 1 base from J, the gap between germline ends came to 14 bases. CDR3 protein: CASSPGSGSQETQYF. In DNA, the CDR3 is TGCGCCAGCAGCCCCGGATCGGGGTCCCAAGAGACCCAGTACTTC. The full variable domain, its missing parts supplied by reference TRBV5-1 and TRBJ2-5, is KAGVTQTPRYLIKTRGQQVTLSCSPISGHRSVSWYQQTPGQGLQFLFEYFSETQRNKGNFPGRFSGRQFSNSRSEMNVSTLELGDSALYLCASSPGSGSQETQYFGPGTRLLVL.

This sequence joins TRBV7-8 and TRBJ1-2, with D unresolved. This CDR3 comprises 15 residues. Germline V lookup: CDR1 SGHVS, CDR2 FQNEAQ. Trimming stripped 7 bases from V and 3 bases from J, with 18 bases between. In nucleotides, the CDR3 is TGTGCCAGCACCCCCGTCGGCGTTCTGGACTATGGCTACACCTTC. It specifies CASTPVGVLDYGYTF.

The chain recombines TRBV6-7 with TRBJ2-4; 7 bases agree with TRBD2. TRBV6-7 is an ORF, and what it does is uncertain. The CDR3 runs to 15 residues. J was trimmed by 3 bases and V by 7 bases; bases with no gene match: 9. The CDR3 nucleotides read TGTGCCAGCACCTGGGAGGGAGGGGACAAAAACATTCAGTACTTC. It yields the protein CASTWEGGDKNIQYF.

This clone was seen once. The chain joins TRBV18 to TRBJ2-5, with a tentative D call TRBD2 (5 bases). Germline V gives CDR1 KGHSH, CDR2 LQKENI. The CDR3 is made up of 14 amino acids. Trimming stripped 0 bases from V and 5 bases from J, with 10 bases between. CDR3 sequence (DNA): TGTGCCAGCTCACCACCTAACGGGGAGGAGACCCAGTACTTC. As protein: CASSPPNGEETQYF.

The count of this clone is one. This chain connects TRBV10-3 to TRBJ2-2; 10 positions match TRBD2. The CDR3 is made up of 16 amino acids. Trimming at V came to 7 bases and at J to 3 bases, leaving 8 bases not matched to a gene. Germline loops: CDR1 ENHRY, CDR2 SYGVKD. The CDR3 sequence: CAINGVAGGHTGELFF. In DNA form, the CDR3 reads TGTGCCATCAATGGAGTAGCGGGAGGCCACACCGGGGAGCTGTTTTTT.

This clone was seen a few times. The chain is built from TRBV14 and TRBJ1-6, with D possibly being TRBD1 (6 bases). The CDR3 has 14 amino acids. Per the germline V gene, CDR1 is SGHDN and CDR2 is FVKESK. Trimming left V 4 bases short and J 8 bases short, with 12 bases between. CDR3 in amino acids: CASSPRGAYSPLHF. CDR3 DNA: TGTGCCAGCAGCCCCAGGGGCGCCTATTCACCCCTCCACTTT.